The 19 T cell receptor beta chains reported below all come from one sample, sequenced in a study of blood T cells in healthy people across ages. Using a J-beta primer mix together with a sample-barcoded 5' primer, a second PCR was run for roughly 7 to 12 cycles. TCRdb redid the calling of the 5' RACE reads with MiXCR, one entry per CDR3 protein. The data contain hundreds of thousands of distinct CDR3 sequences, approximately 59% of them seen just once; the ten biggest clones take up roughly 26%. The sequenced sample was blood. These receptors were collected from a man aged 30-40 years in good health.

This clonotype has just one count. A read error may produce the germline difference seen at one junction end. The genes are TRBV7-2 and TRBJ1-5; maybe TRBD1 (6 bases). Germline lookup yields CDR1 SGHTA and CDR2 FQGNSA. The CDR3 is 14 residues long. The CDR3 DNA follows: TGTGCCTGCAGCCCCCGGACAGCTGCGTTGCCCCAGCATTTT. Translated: CACSPRTAALPQHF.

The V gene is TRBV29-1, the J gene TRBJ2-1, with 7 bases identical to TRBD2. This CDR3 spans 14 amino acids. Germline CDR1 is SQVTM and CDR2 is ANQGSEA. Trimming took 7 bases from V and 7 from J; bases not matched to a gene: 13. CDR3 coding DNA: TGCAGCGGACCGGGACTGGGGGGGATTAATGAGCAGTTCTTC. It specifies CSGPGLGGINEQFF.

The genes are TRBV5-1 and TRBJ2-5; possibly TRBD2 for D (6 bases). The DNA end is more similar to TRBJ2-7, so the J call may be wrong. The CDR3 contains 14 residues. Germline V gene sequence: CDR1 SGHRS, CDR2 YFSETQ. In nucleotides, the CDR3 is TGCGCCAGCAGCTTTTCACGGGGGAATTACGAGCAGTACTTC. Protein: CASSFSRGNYEQYF.

The CDR3 bases are TGTGCCAGCAGCTCAAGGACAGGGCTAGATGAGCAGTTCTTC. Translating it yields CASSSRTGLDEQFF. This sequence joins TRBV7-2 and TRBJ2-1; 8 nucleotides align to TRBD1. CDR1 is SGHTA, CDR2 FQGNSA, per germline. The CDR3 spans 14 residues. After removal of 4 bases from V and 8 bases from J, the junction contained 7 bases not matched to a gene.

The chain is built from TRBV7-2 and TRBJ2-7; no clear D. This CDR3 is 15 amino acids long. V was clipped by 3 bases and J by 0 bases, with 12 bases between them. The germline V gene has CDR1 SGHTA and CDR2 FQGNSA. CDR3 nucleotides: TGTGCCAGCAGCTTTCAACGGTACACCTCCTACGAGCAGTACTTC. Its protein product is CASSFQRYTSYEQYF.

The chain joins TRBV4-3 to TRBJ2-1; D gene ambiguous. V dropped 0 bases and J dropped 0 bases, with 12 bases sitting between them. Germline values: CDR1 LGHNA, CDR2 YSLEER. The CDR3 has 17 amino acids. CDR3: CASSQDPVTSSYNEQFF. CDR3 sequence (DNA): TGCGCCAGCAGCCAAGATCCCGTCACGAGCTCCTACAATGAGCAGTTCTTC.

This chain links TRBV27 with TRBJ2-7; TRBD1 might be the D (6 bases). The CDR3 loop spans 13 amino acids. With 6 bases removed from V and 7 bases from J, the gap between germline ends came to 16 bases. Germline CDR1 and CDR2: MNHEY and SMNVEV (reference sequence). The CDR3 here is CASRQIQGREQYF. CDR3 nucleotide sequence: TGTGCCAGCAGGCAGATACAGGGAAGGGAGCAGTACTTC.

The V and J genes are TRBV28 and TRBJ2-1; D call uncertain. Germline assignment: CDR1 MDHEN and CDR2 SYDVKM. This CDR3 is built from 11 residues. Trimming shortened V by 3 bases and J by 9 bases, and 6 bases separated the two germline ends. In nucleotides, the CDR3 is TGTGCCAGCAGTTTCTGGACTGAGCAGTTCTTC. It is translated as CASSFWTEQFF.

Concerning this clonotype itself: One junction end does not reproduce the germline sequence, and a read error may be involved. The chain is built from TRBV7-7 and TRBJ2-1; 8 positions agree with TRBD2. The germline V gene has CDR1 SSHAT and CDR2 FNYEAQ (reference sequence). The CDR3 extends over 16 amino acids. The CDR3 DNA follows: TGTGCTAGCAGCGCCGGGGGGGAATTGACCTACAATGAGCAGTTCTTC. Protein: CASSAGGELTYNEQFF.

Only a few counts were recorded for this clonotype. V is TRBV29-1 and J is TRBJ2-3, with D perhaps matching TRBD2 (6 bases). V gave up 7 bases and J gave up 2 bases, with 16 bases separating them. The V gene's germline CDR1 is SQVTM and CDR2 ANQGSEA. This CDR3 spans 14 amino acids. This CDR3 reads CSGERAGPTDTQYF. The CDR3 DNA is TGCAGCGGAGAGCGGGCGGGACCCACAGATACGCAGTATTTT.

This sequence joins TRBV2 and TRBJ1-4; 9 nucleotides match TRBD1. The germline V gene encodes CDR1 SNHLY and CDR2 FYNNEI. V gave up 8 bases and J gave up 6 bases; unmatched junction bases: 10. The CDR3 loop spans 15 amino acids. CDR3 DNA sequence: TGTGCCAGCGGGACAAAGGACAGGGGAGATGAAAAACTGTTTTTT. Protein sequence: CASGTKDRGDEKLFF.

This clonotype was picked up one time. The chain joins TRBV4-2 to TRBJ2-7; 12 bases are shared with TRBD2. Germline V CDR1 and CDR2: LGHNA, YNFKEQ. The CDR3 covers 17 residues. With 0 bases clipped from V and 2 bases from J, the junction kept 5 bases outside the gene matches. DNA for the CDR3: TGTGCCAGCAGCCAAGATTCCGGACTAGCGGGGCCCTACGAGCAGTACTTC. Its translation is CASSQDSGLAGPYEQYF.

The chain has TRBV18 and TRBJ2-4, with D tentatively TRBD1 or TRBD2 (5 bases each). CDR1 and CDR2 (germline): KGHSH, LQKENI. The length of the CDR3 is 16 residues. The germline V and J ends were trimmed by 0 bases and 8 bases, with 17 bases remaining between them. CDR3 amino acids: CASSPPVGTESDIQYF. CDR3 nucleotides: TGTGCCAGCTCACCACCGGTTGGGACCGAATCTGACATTCAGTACTTC.

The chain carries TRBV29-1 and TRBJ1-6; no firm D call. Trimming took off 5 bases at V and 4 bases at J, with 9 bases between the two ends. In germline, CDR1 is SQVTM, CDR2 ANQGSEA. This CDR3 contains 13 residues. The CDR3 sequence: CSVRTEYNSPLHF. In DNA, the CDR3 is TGCAGCGTTCGGACGGAATATAATTCACCCCTCCACTTT. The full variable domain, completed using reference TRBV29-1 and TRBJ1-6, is SAVISQKPSRDICQRGTSLTIQCQVDSQVTMMFWYRQQPGQSLTLIATANQGSEATYESGFVIDKFPISRPNLTFSTLTVSNMSPEDSSIYLCSVRTEYNSPLHFGNGTRLTVT.

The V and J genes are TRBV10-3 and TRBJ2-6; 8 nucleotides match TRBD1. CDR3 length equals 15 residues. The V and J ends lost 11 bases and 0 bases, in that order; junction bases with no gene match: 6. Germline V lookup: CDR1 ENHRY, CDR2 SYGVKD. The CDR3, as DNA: TGTGCCGTCGACAGGGGTGGCTCTGGGGCCAACGTCCTGACTTTC. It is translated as CAVDRGGSGANVLTF.

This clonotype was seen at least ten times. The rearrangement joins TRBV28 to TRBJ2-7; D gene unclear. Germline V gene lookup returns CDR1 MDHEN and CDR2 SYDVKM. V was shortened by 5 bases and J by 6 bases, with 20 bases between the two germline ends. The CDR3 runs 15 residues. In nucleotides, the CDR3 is TGTGCCAGCAGTCCACGACTGGCACGTTCCCCCGAGCAGTACTTC. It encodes CASSPRLARSPEQYF.

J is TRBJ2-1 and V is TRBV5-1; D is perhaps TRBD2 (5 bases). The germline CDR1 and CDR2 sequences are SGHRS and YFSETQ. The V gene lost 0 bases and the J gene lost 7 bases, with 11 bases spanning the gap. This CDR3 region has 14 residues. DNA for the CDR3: TGCGCCAGCAGCTTGGAACTAGATCTGAATGAGCAGTTCTTC. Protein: CASSLELDLNEQFF.

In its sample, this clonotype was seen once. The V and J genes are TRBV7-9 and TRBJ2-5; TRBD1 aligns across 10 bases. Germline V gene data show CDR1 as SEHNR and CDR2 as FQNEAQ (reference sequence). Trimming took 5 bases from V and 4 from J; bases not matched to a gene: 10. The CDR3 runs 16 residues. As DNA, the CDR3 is TGTGCCAGCAGCCCTCGGACAGGGGGACCGGGAGAGACCCAGTACTTC. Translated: CASSPRTGGPGETQYF.

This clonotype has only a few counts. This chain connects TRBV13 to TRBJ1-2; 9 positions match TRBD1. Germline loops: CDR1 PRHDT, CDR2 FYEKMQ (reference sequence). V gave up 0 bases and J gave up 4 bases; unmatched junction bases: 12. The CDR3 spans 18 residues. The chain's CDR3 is CASSLGPTAGQGPYGYTF. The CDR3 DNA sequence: TGTGCCAGCAGCTTAGGCCCTACCGCGGGACAGGGTCCCTATGGCTACACCTTC.